Presented here are 24 T cell receptor beta chains from one specimen sequenced in a study of CD8+CD57+ T cells in acquired aplastic anemia. Genomic DNA acted as the template from which TCR beta VDJ combination and CDR3 sequence profiling were carried out. From the reads, TCRdb called clonotypes with MiXCR, one entry per CDR3 protein. The table has about 190,000 distinct CDR3 sequences, 54% seen once; the top ten hold approximately 16%. Sequencing used sorted CD4+, CD8+, or CD8+CD57+ T cells (not recorded which) from PBMCs. The source is a human donor in good health, serving as a control.

In nucleotides, the CDR3 is TGTGCCTCCTCCCCCCGGGGCAGGGGAATGAACACTGAAGCTTTCTTT. Its protein is CASSPRGRGMNTEAFF. The chain recombines TRBV19 with TRBJ1-1, with D possibly TRBD1 on 6 matching bases. V shed 11 bases and J shed 0 bases, with 22 bases lying between them. Germline V gene lookup returns CDR1 LNHDA and CDR2 SQIVND (reference sequence). This CDR3 is built from 16 residues.

In its sample, this clonotype was seen once. The V and J genes are TRBV20-1 and TRBJ2-1; TRBD2 aligns across 12 bases. The CDR3 is made up of 15 amino acids. V was clipped by 4 bases and J by 4 bases; unmatched bases: 5. Germline-derived CDR1 and CDR2 are DFQATT and SNEGSKA (reference sequence). The DNA of the CDR3 is TGCAGTGCTACCCGACTAGCGGGGGATTACAATGAGCAGTTCTTC. Translation gives CSATRLAGDYNEQFF.

V usage is TRBV7-2 and J usage is TRBJ2-7, with TRBD2 matching over 9 bases. Germline V gives CDR1 SGHTA, CDR2 FQGNSA. This CDR3 spans 15 amino acids. After removal of 0 bases from V and 7 bases from J, the junction contained 7 bases not matched to a gene. As DNA, the CDR3 is TGTGCCAGCAGCTTAGCTATTAGCGGGAGTTGGGAGCAGTACTTC. This codes for CASSLAISGSWEQYF.

This clonotype showed up just a few times. This chain connects TRBV2 to TRBJ2-2; 7 positions match TRBD2. The CDR3 contains 15 residues. V lost 4 bases, J lost 2 bases, and 4 bases stayed unmatched. Germline values: CDR1 SNHLY, CDR2 FYNNEI. The CDR3 DNA reads as TGTGCCAGCAGTGGGAGCGGGGAAAACACCGGGGAGCTGTTTTTT. It translates to CASSGSGENTGELFF.

The CDR3 coding sequence is TGCGCCAGCAGCCAAGATCTTCGGTCAGGCTACACCTTC. Its translation is CASSQDLRSGYTF. The chain joins TRBV4-1 to TRBJ1-2; D remains ambiguous. The CDR3 covers 13 residues. V was cut by 0 bases and J by 8 bases, with 10 bases left in between. Germline assignment: CDR1 MGHRA and CDR2 YSYEKL.

This clonotype was counted at least ten times. This chain uses TRBV3-1 with TRBJ2-7; D might be TRBD1 or TRBD2, each matching 5 bases. V lost 0 bases and J lost 9, with 18 bases in between. Germline CDR1 and CDR2: LGHDT and YNNKEL (reference sequence). The CDR3 loop spans 15 amino acids. CDR3 nucleotides: TGTGCCAGCAGCCAAGAATCAACGGCCCTGGGACGGCAGTACTTC. Protein: CASSQESTALGRQYF.

The V and J genes are TRBV29-1 and TRBJ2-7; a possible D gene is TRBD1 (6 bases). Germline-derived CDR1 and CDR2 are SQVTM and ANQGSEA. The CDR3 has 12 amino acids. V dropped 4 bases and J dropped 5 bases, with 12 bases sitting between them. The CDR3 nucleotides are TGCAGCGTTGCGACAGGTGTGGACGAGCAGTACGTC. Amino acids: CSVATGVDEQYV.

The V gene is TRBV7-9, the J gene TRBJ2-7, with TRBD1 matching over 8 bases. CDR1 is SEHNR and CDR2 is FQNEAQ in the germline V gene (reference sequence). CDR3 size: 14 residues. J was trimmed by 6 bases and V by 0 bases; bases with no gene match: 4. The CDR3 is CASSLATGGAEQYF. CDR3 DNA sequence: TGTGCCAGCAGCTTAGCCACAGGGGGTGCCGAGCAGTACTTC.

The V gene is TRBV7-2, the J gene TRBJ2-1; D is uncertain. The V and J ends lost 1 base and 6 bases respectively, with 7 bases between them. The CDR3 sequence is 13 residues long. Germline V gives CDR1 SGHTA, CDR2 FQGNSA. The CDR3 is CASSLGLFNEQFF. CDR3 sequence (DNA): TGTGCCAGCAGCTTAGGCCTTTTCAATGAGCAGTTCTTC.

The rearrangement joins TRBV15 to TRBJ1-1, with TRBD1 as a possible D gene (6 bases). V was shortened by 5 bases and J by 1 base, with 14 bases between the two germline ends. Germline V CDR1 and CDR2: LNHNV, YYDKDF (reference sequence). The CDR3 is 15 residues long. The CDR3 DNA follows: TGTGCCACCAGCCTATCCAGGGGCCCGAACACTGAAGCTTTCTTT. It is translated as CATSLSRGPNTEAFF.

This clonotype was seen repeatedly, ten times or more. The chain recombines TRBV7-8 with TRBJ1-5; 8 bases match TRBD1. V trimming: 1 base; J trimming: 3 bases; junction bases outside the gene matches: 5. Germline V gene sequence: CDR1 SGHVS, CDR2 FQNEAQ. This CDR3 contains 16 residues. The CDR3 region has the DNA TGTGCCAGCAGCTTAGGAGGACAGGGACCCAATCAGCCCCAGCATTTT. It specifies CASSLGGQGPNQPQHF.

CDR3 amino acids: CASSTIGVYGYTF. The CDR3 DNA follows: TGTGCCAGCAGCACCATTGGTGTCTATGGCTACACCTTC. This chain links TRBV7-9 with TRBJ1-2; D not certain. The ends were cut back, 5 bases at V and 4 bases at J, with 11 bases in the middle. The CDR3 contains 13 residues. Germline V gives CDR1 SEHNR, CDR2 FQNEAQ (reference sequence).

This rearrangement joins TRBV12-3 or TRBV12-4 to TRBJ2-5; D remains ambiguous. This CDR3 has 11 amino acids. Trimming stripped 4 bases from V and 10 bases from J, with 10 bases between. For the CDR3, the DNA is TGTGCCAGCAGTTACGACCATGACCAGTACTTC. Amino acid sequence: CASSYDHDQYF.

This rearrangement joins TRBV7-3 to TRBJ2-5; a possible D gene is TRBD1 (6 bases). V gave up 4 bases and J gave up 4 bases, with 13 bases separating them. This CDR3 has 14 residues. Germline V CDR1 and CDR2: SGHTA, FQGTGA. CDR3 in DNA: TGTGCCAGCAGCTCTCAGGGGCAGGGAGAGACCCAGTACTTC. Protein: CASSSQGQGETQYF.

The chain employs TRBV20-1 and TRBJ1-2, with a possible D match to TRBD1 (5 bases). Germline V CDR1 and CDR2: DFQATT, SNEGSKA (reference sequence). The CDR3 extends over 12 amino acids. With 5 bases removed from V and 2 bases from J, the gap between germline ends came to 9 bases. The CDR3 nucleotides read TGCAGTGCTTCAGGGCCGAACTATGGCTACACCTTC. Its translation: CSASGPNYGYTF.

This clonotype was counted a few times. The V gene is TRBV4-3, the J gene TRBJ1-2; TRBD1 might be the D (5 bases). Germline V CDR1 and CDR2: LGHNA, YSLEER. Deletions cut 5 bases from V and 0 bases from J, with 13 bases between. The CDR3 loop spans 15 amino acids. The CDR3 DNA sequence: TGCGCCAGCAGCAATCGGGGCCTAGCTAACTATGGCTACACCTTC. Protein: CASSNRGLANYGYTF.

The chain carries TRBV10-3 and TRBJ2-2; 12 nucleotides agree with TRBD2. CDR1 is ENHRY and CDR2 is SYGVKD in the germline V gene. The CDR3 runs to 17 residues. V trimming: 0 bases; J trimming: 6 bases; junction bases outside the gene matches: 5. The CDR3 loop is CAISESRASGGAGELFF. CDR3 sequence (DNA): TGTGCCATCAGTGAGTCTCGGGCTAGCGGGGGGGCCGGGGAGCTGTTTTTT.

Points on this clonotype: One junction end disagrees with the germline gene, perhaps due to a read error. The chain links TRBV4-3 to TRBJ2-3, with D maybe TRBD2 (5 bases). The CDR3 extends over 12 amino acids. Germline V gene lookup returns CDR1 LGHNA and CDR2 YSLEER. CDR3 nucleotide sequence: TGCGCCAGCAGCTCTAGCACACATACGCAGTATTTT. Residues: CASSSSTHTQYF.

Comments on this clonotype: This may be a read error, as it is one base from a much larger clone. J is TRBJ1-3 and V is TRBV6-2 or TRBV6-3; no firm D call. Germline CDR1 MNHEY, CDR2 SVGEGT. The CDR3 covers 15 residues. Trimming cost V 2 bases and J 1 base, with 9 bases left between them. The DNA for the CDR3 is TGTGCCAGCAGTTACAACGGGATATCTGGAAACACCATATATTTT. This gives the protein CASSYNGISGNTIYF.

A few counts support this clonotype. The rearrangement joins TRBV19 to TRBJ1-1, with D possibly matching TRBD1 (5 bases). Germline lookup yields CDR1 LNHDA and CDR2 SQIVND (reference sequence). The CDR3 has 14 amino acids. V shed 4 bases and J shed 8 bases, with 17 bases lying between them. The CDR3 DNA reads as TGTGCCAGTAGTACGCTTCCGACAGCCCAAGAAGCTTTCTTT. Its protein is CASSTLPTAQEAFF. The full variable domain, completed using reference TRBV19 and TRBJ1-1, is DGGITQSPKYLFRKEGQNVTLSCEQNLNHDAMYWYRQDPGQGLRLIYYSQIVNDFQKGDIAEGYSVSREKKESFPLTVTSAQKNPTAFYLCASSTLPTAQEAFFGQGTRLTVV.

The chain couples TRBV9 to TRBJ2-5; 8 bases match TRBD2. The V and J ends lost 4 bases and 5 bases, in that order; junction bases with no gene match: 7. CDR1 is SGDLS, CDR2 YYNGEE, per germline. The CDR3 runs 14 residues. The CDR3 reads CASSPSSGEETQYF. CDR3 coding DNA: TGTGCCAGCAGCCCAAGTAGCGGGGAGGAGACCCAGTACTTC.

The chain links TRBV20-1 to TRBJ1-2, with TRBD1 as a possible D gene (5 bases). The CDR3 is 17 amino acids. Trimming took 3 bases from V and 0 from J, leaving 20 bases between them. Germline-derived CDR1 and CDR2 are DFQATT and SNEGSKA (reference sequence). The CDR3 spells CSASAGPPYRSNYGYTF. Here the CDR3 DNA reads TGCAGTGCTAGTGCGGGACCACCCTACAGGTCTAACTATGGCTACACCTTC.

This clonotype appeared many times. The V and J genes are TRBV20-1 and TRBJ2-7; 8 nucleotides agree with TRBD2. Germline CDR1 DFQATT, CDR2 SNEGSKA (reference sequence). V lost 3 bases to trimming and J lost 5 bases; unmatched junction nucleotides: 12. CDR3 size: 15 residues. CDR3 nucleotides: TGCAGTGCTAGGAGCATAGCGGGGACTTCCCACGAGCAGTACTTC. It is translated as CSARSIAGTSHEQYF.

The CDR3 DNA is TGTGCCAGCGGCCTCGGGACAGTGGCCCACGAGCAGTACTTC. Protein product: CASGLGTVAHEQYF. V usage is TRBV7-9 and J usage is TRBJ2-7; TRBD1 agrees at 7 bases. V trimming: 8 bases; J trimming: 5 bases; junction bases outside the gene matches: 12. This CDR3 has 14 amino acids. Germline CDR1 reads SEHNR; CDR2 reads FQNEAQ (reference sequence).